This record concerns one TCR beta chain sequence. Its antigen is unidentified. Trimming removed 0 bases from V and 0 bases from J, with 15 bases in between. Germline values: CDR1 SEHNR, CDR2 FQNEAQ (reference sequence). The CDR3 spans 18 residues. The data are from a study of cytomegalovirus exposure and HLA in healthy donors. Study-level points and caveats: Researchers counted some 150 TCR beta chains as cytomegalovirus-associated. As confirmed in vitro, a few CMV-associated chains were specific for CMV antigens.

Assay used: immunoSEQ multiplex PCR; TCRdb lists only in-frame clones, some missing. The repertoire holds more than 95,000 clones, with 86% as singletons. The TCR was taken from a woman between 18 and 29 years old in good health and CMV-seropositive. This rearrangement joins TRBV7-9 to TRBJ2-1; maybe TRBD2 (5 bases). Sequencing used PBMCs. The CDR3 bases are TGTGCCAGCAGCTTAGCATCTGGGCGGGCTAGCTCCTACAATGAGCAGTTCTTC. Translation gives CASSLASGRASSYNEQFF.